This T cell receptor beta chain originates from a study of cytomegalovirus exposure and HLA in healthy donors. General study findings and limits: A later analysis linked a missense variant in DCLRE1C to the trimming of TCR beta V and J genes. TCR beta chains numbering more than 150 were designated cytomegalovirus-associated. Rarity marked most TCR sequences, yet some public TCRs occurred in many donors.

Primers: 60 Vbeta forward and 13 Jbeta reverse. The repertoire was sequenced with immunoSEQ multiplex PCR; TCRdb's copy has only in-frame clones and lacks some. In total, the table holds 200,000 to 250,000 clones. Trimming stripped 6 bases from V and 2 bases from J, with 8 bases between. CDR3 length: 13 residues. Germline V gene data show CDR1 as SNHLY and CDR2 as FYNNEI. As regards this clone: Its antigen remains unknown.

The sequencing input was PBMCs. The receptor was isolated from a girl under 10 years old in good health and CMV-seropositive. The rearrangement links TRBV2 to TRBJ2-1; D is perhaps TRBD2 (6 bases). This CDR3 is CASREGPYNEQFF. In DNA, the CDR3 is TGTGCCAGCAGGGAGGGCCCCTACAATGAGCAGTTCTTC.